These T cell receptor beta chains were read from a single sample in a study of cytomegalovirus exposure and HLA in healthy donors. Clones were sequenced by immunoSEQ multiplex PCR, and TCRdb holds only the in-frame ones, with some missing. The sample yields some 170,000 clones, roughly nine tenths seen once. The sample comprised PBMCs. The origin of the receptors is a man aged 25-45 years in good health and CMV-seropositive. The CDR3 runs from the conserved cysteine through the conserved F or W. The order of the fields is J gene, clone size, V gene, D gene, CDR3 protein, CDR3 DNA. A D gene is named only where the DNA matches it firmly. Where a row states a size, it is once, few, many or the class of an expanded clone; other rows omit it.

J: TRBJ1-3; size: -; V: TRBV7-2; D: -; CDR3: CASSLGDTPNSGNTIYF; DNA: TGTGCCAGCAGCTTAGGGGATACTCCGAACTCTGGAAACACCATATATTTT
J: TRBJ2-1; size: -; V: TRBV11-2; D: -; CDR3: CASSSELVSEQFF; DNA: TGTGCCAGCAGCTCCGAACTAGTTAGTGAGCAGTTCTTC
J: TRBJ2-7; size: -; V: TRBV6-5; D: -; CDR3: CASSEGYEQYF; DNA: TGTGCCAGCAGTGAAGGTTACGAGCAGTACTTC
J: TRBJ2-7; size: -; V: TRBV6-6; D: TRBD1; CDR3: CASSTRDRASYEQYF; DNA: TGTGCCAGCAGTACCCGGGACAGGGCGTCCTACGAGCAGTACTTC
J: TRBJ2-5; size: -; V: TRBV7-2; D: -; CDR3: CASSPIGRRAGRQETQYF; DNA: TGTGCCAGCAGCCCAATAGGACGACGGGCGGGGAGGCAAGAGACCCAGTACTTC
J: TRBJ2-5; size: -; V: TRBV2; D: TRBD2; CDR3: CASRSGTQETQYF; DNA: TGTGCCAGCAGAAGCGGGACCCAAGAGACCCAGTACTTC
J: TRBJ2-2; size: -; V: TRBV14; D: -; CDR3: CASSEEARTNTGELFF; DNA: TGTGCCAGCAGCGAGGAGGCGCGGACGAACACCGGGGAGCTGTTTTTT
J: TRBJ1-4; size: -; V: TRBV15; D: -; CDR3: CATSALRDLNEKLFF; DNA: TGTGCCACCAGCGCCCTCCGGGATCTTAATGAAAAACTGTTTTTT
J: TRBJ2-5; size: -; V: TRBV4-1; D: -; CDR3: CASSQQGIFQETQYF; DNA: TGCGCCAGCAGCCAACAAGGAATCTTCCAAGAGACCCAGTACTTC
J: TRBJ1-1; size: -; V: TRBV5-4; D: -; CDR3: CASSLSLYTEAFF; DNA: TGTGCCAGCAGCCTGTCACTCTACACTGAAGCTTTCTTT
J: TRBJ1-1; size: once; V: TRBV4-1; D: -; CDR3: CASSLAIGAGEAFF; DNA: TGCGCCAGCAGTCTAGCAATCGGCGCCGGTGAAGCTTTCTTT
J: TRBJ2-3; size: -; V: TRBV5-1; D: -; CDR3: CASRTGTDTQYF; DNA: TGCGCCAGCAGGACCGGCACAGATACGCAGTATTTT
J: TRBJ1-5; size: -; V: TRBV13; D: -; CDR3: CASSLRGDQPQHF; DNA: TGTGCCAGCAGCTTAAGGGGGGATCAGCCCCAGCATTTT
J: TRBJ2-7; size: -; V: TRBV6-1; D: -; CDR3: CASRQMGAVSGEQYF; DNA: TGTGCCAGCAGACAAATGGGGGCAGTCTCTGGCGAGCAGTACTTC
J: TRBJ2-1; size: -; V: TRBV7-7; D: -; CDR3: CASSLAKGGSEQFF; DNA: TGTGCTAGCAGCTTAGCGAAAGGGGGGAGTGAGCAGTTCTTC
J: TRBJ2-1; size: few; V: TRBV7-9; D: -; CDR3: CASSSIDRTYNEQFF; DNA: TGTGCCAGCAGCTCGATAGATCGGACCTACAATGAGCAGTTCTTC
J: TRBJ2-7; size: -; V: TRBV4-1; D: TRBD2; CDR3: CASSQARREALGEQYF; DNA: TGCGCCAGCAGCCAAGCTAGGCGGGAGGCCCTTGGGGAGCAGTACTTC
J: TRBJ2-5; size: -; V: TRBV18; D: -; CDR3: CASSPPGREETQYF; DNA: TGTGCCAGCTCACCACCGGGCAGGGAAGAGACCCAGTACTTC
J: TRBJ1-5; size: -; V: TRBV6-6; D: -; CDR3: CASSYEGGQPQHF; DNA: TGTGCCAGCAGTTACGAGGGCGGGCAGCCCCAGCATTTT
J: TRBJ1-1; size: few; V: TRBV15; D: -; CDR3: CATSRGRMNTEAFF; DNA: TGTGCCACCAGCAGAGGCCGCATGAACACTGAAGCTTTCTTT
J: TRBJ2-7; size: -; V: TRBV4-3; D: -; CDR3: CASSQDPQVSYEQYF; DNA: TGCGCCAGCAGCCAAGATCCCCAAGTGAGCTACGAGCAGTACTTC
J: TRBJ2-7; size: -; V: TRBV19; D: -; CDR3: CATRESYEQYF; DNA: TGTGCCACCCGGGAATCCTACGAGCAGTACTTC
J: TRBJ2-2; size: -; V: TRBV25-1; D: -; CDR3: CASSDRPTGELFF; DNA: TGTGCCAGCAGTGACCGACCCACCGGGGAGCTGTTTTTT